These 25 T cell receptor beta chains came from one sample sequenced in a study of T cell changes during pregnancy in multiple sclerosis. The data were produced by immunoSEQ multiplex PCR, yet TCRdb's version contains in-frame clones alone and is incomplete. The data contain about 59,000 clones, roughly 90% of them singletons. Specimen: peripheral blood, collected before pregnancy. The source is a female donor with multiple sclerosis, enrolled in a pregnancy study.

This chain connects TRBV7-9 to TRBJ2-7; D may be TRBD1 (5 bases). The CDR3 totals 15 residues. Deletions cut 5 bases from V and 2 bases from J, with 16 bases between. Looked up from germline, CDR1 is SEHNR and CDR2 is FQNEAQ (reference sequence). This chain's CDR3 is CASSLRQKDTYEQYF. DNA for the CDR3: TGTGCCAGCAGCCTCCGACAGAAGGACACCTACGAGCAGTACTTC.

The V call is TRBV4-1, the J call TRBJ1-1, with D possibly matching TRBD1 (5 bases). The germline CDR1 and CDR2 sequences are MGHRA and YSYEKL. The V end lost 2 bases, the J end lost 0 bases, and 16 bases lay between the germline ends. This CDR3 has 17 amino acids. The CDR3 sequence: CASSQSLGVIMNTEAFF. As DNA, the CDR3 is TGCGCCAGCAGCCAATCTCTAGGGGTCATCATGAACACTGAAGCTTTCTTT.

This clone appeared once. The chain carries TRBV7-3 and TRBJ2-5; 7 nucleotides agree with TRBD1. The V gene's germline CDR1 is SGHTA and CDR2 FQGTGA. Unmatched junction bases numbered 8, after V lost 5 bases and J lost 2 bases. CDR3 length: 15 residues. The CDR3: CASSPRGQPQETQYF. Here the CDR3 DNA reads TGTGCCAGCAGCCCCCGGGGACAGCCTCAAGAGACCCAGTACTTC.

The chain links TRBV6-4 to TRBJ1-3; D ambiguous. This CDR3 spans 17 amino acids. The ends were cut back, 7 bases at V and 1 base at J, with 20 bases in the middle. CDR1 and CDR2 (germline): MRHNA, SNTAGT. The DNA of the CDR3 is TGTGCCAGCATCCCCCCCGGTGGAGGACTGTCTGGAAACACCATATATTTT. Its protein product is CASIPPGGGLSGNTIYF.

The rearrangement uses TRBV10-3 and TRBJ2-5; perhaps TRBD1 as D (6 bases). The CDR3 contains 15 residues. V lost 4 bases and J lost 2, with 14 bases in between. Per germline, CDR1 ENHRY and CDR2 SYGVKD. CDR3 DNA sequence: TGTGCCATCAGTGCATGGGACACCCAACAAGAGACCCAGTACTTC. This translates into CAISAWDTQQETQYF.

The CDR3 spells CASTPEPAGDIPSGANVLTF. The CDR3 region has the DNA TGCGCCAGCACCCCCGAGCCCGCGGGCGACATACCCTCTGGGGCCAACGTCCTGACTTTC. The J gene is TRBJ2-6, the V gene TRBV4-3, with D tentatively TRBD2 (5 bases). The V gene lost 7 bases and the J gene lost 0 bases, with 25 bases spanning the gap. CDR1 is LGHNA, CDR2 YSLEER, per germline. The CDR3 totals 20 residues.

DNA for the CDR3: TGTGCCAGCAGCCGCGGGCTCCCCCTGTACGAGCAGTACTTC. Its protein is CASSRGLPLYEQYF. The V gene is TRBV5-4, the J gene TRBJ2-7; a weak D match, TRBD2 (5 bases). Looked up from germline, CDR1 is SGHNT and CDR2 is YYREEE (reference sequence). The CDR3 spans 14 residues. Between the trimmed V and J ends, which lost 4 bases and 4 bases, there was a span of 15 bases.

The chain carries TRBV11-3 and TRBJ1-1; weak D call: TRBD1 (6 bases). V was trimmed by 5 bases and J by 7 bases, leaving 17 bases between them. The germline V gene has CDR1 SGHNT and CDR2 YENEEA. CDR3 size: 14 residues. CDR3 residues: CASSDNRVIGEAFF. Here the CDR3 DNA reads TGTGCCAGCAGCGATAACAGGGTAATCGGTGAAGCTTTCTTT.

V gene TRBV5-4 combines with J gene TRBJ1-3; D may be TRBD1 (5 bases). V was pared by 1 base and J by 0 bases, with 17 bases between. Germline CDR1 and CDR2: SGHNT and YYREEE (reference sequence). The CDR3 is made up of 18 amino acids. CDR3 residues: CASSLQFGGDFSGNTIYF. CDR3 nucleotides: TGTGCCAGCAGCTTGCAATTTGGAGGGGACTTCTCTGGAAACACCATATATTTT. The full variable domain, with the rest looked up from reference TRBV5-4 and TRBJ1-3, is ETGVTQSPTHLIKTRGQQVTLRCSSQSGHNTVSWYQQALGQGPQFIFQYYREEENGRGNFPPRFSGLQFPNYSSELNVNALELDDSALYLCASSLQFGGDFSGNTIYFGEGSWLTVV.

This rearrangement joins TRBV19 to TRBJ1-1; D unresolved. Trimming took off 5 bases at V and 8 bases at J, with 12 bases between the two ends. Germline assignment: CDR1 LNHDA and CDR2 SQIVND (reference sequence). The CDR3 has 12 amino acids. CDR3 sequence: CASSARSREAFF. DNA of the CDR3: TGTGCCAGTAGTGCCCGCTCGAGGGAAGCTTTCTTT.

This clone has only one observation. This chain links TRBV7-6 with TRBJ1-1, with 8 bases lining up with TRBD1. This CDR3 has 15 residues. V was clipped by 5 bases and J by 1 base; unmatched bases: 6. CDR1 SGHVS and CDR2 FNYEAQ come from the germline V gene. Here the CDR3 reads CASSPWTGKNTEAFF. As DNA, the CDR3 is TGTGCCAGCAGCCCTTGGACAGGGAAGAACACTGAAGCTTTCTTT.

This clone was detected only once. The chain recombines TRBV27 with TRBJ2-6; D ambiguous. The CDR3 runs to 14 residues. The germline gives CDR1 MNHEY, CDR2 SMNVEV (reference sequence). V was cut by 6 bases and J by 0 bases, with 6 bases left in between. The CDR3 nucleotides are TGTGCCAGCAGACAGATCTCTGGGGCCAACGTCCTGACTTTC. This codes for CASRQISGANVLTF.

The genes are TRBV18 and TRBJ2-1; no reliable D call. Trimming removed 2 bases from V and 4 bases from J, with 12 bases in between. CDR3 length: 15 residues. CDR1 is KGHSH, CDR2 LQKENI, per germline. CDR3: CASSPKAVGYNEQFF. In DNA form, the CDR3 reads TGTGCCAGCTCACCAAAGGCGGTGGGTTACAATGAGCAGTTCTTC. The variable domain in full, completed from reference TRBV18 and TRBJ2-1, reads NAGVMQNPRHLVRRRGQEARLRCSPMKGHSHVYWYRQLPEEGLKFMVYLQKENIIDESGMPKERFSAEFPKEGPSILRIQQVVRGDSAAYFCASSPKAVGYNEQFFGPGTRLTVL.

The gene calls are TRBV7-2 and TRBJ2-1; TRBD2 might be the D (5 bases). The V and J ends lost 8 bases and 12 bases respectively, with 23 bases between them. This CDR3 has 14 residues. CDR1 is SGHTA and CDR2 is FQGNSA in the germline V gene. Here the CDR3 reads CASFLIGVGGGQFF. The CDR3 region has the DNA TGTGCCAGCTTTCTAATCGGGGTTGGAGGAGGGCAGTTCTTC.

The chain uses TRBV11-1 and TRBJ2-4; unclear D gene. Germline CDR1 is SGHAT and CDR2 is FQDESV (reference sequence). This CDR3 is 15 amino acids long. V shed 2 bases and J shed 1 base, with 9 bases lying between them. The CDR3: CASSLSEVAKNIQYF. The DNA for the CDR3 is TGTGCCAGCAGCTTATCCGAGGTTGCCAAAAACATTCAGTACTTC.

CDR3 nucleotide sequence: TGTGCCATCAGCACGAGGGCAGGGGCCTACGAGCAGTACTTC. This codes for CAISTRAGAYEQYF. The rearrangement uses TRBV10-3 and TRBJ2-7; D is possibly TRBD1 (6 bases). Trimming cost V 6 bases and J 2 bases, with 14 bases left between them. Germline lookup yields CDR1 ENHRY and CDR2 SYGVKD. This CDR3 is built from 14 residues.

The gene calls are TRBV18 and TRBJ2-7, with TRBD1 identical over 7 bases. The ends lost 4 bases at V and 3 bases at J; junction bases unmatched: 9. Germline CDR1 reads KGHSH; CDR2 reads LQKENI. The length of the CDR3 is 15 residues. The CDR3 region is CASSLTTGWNYEQYF. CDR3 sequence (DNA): TGTGCCAGCTCACTAACGACAGGGTGGAACTACGAGCAGTACTTC.

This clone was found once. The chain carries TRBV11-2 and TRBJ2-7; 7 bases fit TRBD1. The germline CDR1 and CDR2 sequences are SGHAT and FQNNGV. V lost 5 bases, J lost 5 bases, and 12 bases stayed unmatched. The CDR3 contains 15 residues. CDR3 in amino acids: CASSVGQGEHDEQYF. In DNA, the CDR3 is TGTGCCAGCAGCGTAGGGCAGGGGGAACACGACGAGCAGTACTTC. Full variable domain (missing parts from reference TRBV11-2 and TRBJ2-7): EAGVAQSPRYKIIEKRQSVAFWCNPISGHATLYWYQQILGQGPKLLIQFQNNGVVDDSQLPKDRFSAERLKGVDSTLKIQPAKLEDSAVYLCASSVGQGEHDEQYFGPGTRLTVT.

CDR3 sequence: CASTRGGRSQPQHF. The CDR3 DNA reads TGCGCCAGCACTCGGGGGGGGCGTTCTCAGCCCCAGCATTTT. The chain combines TRBV23-1 with TRBJ1-5, with a tentative D call TRBD1 (6 bases). TRBV23-1 is reported as an ORF; its role is uncertain. The CDR3 has 14 residues. V was trimmed by 7 bases and J by 6 bases, leaving 16 bases between them.

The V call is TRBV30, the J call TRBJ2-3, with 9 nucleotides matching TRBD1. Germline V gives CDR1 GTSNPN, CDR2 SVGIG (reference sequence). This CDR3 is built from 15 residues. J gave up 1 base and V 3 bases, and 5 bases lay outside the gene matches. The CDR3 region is CAWSGGTGRTDTQYF. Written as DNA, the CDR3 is TGTGCCTGGAGCGGAGGGACAGGGCGCACAGATACGCAGTATTTT.

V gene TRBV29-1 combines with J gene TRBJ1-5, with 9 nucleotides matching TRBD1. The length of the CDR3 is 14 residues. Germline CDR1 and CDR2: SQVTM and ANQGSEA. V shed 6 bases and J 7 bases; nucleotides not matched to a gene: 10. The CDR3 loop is CSVSGTGLYQPQHF. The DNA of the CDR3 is TGCAGCGTCTCCGGGACAGGGTTGTACCAGCCCCAGCATTTT.

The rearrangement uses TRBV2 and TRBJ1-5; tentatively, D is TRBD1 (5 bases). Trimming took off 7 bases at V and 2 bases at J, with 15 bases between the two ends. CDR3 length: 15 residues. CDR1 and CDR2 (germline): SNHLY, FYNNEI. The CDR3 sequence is CASMGGRRRNQPQHF. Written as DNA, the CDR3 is TGTGCCAGCATGGGGGGAAGGAGGCGCAATCAGCCCCAGCATTTT.

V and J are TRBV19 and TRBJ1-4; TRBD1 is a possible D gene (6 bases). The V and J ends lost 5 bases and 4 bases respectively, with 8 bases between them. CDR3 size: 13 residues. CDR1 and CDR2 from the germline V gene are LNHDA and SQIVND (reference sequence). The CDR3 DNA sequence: TGTGCCAGTAGTCCGGACAGTAATGAAAAACTGTTTTTT. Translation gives CASSPDSNEKLFF. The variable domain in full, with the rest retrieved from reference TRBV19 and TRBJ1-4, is DGGITQSPKYLFRKEGQNVTLSCEQNLNHDAMYWYRQDPGQGLRLIYYSQIVNDFQKGDIAEGYSVSREKKESFPLTVTSAQKNPTAFYLCASSPDSNEKLFFGSGTQLSVL.

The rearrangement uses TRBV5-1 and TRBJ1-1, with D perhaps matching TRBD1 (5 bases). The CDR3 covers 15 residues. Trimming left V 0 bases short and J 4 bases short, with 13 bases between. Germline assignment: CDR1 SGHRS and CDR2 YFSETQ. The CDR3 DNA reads TGCGCCAGCAGCTTGGCCCGAGCGGGGGGCACTGAAGCTTTCTTT. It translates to CASSLARAGGTEAFF.

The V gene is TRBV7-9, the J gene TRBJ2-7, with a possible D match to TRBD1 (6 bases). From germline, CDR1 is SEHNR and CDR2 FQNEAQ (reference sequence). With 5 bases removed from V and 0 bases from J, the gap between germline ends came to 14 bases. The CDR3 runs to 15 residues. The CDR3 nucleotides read TGTGCCAGCAGCCCCAGGGACACGAGCTCCTACGAGCAGTACTTC. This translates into CASSPRDTSSYEQYF.